Listed here are 14 T cell receptor beta chains from one sample, sequenced in a study of blood T cells in healthy people across ages. Combining a sample-barcoded 5' primer with a J-beta primer mix, a second PCR ran for roughly 7 to 12 cycles. A single record per CDR3 protein comes from TCRdb applying MiXCR to the 5' RACE reads. The table lists 1.5 million to 2 million distinct CDR3 sequences, 30% to 40% of them singletons, with roughly 24% in the top ten. The sequencing input was blood. These receptors were obtained from a human donor in good health.

The CDR3 protein is CASRQGFQETQYF. Written as DNA, the CDR3 is TGTGCCAGCAGACAGGGATTCCAAGAGACCCAGTACTTC. This rearrangement joins TRBV6-5 to TRBJ2-5, with D perhaps TRBD1 (6 bases). V lost 6 bases and J lost 1, with 9 bases in between. The CDR3 runs to 13 residues. Germline CDR1 is MNHEY and CDR2 is SVGAGI.

Note on this clonotype: At one end the junction does not follow the germline gene, possibly because of a read error. The gene calls are TRBV29-1 and TRBJ2-1; tentative D call: TRBD2 (6 bases). CDR1 SQVTM and CDR2 ANQGSEA come from the germline V gene. This CDR3 comprises 13 residues. CDR3 DNA: TGCAGCGTTGAACTAGGGACTTTAGGTGAGCGGTTCTTC. This encodes CSVELGTLGERFF.

The chain has TRBV4-3 and TRBJ1-2; TRBD1 aligns across 9 bases. Per the germline V gene, CDR1 is LGHNA and CDR2 is YSLEER. CDR3 length: 17 amino acids. Trimming cost V 0 bases and J 7 bases; bases outside gene matches: 12. The CDR3 DNA reads TGCGCCAGCAGCCAAGATCTTATCTCGGACAGGGGTCTTGGCTACACCTTC. Its protein is CASSQDLISDRGLGYTF.

In regard to this clonotype: This may arise from a read error, as a much more abundant clone is one base away. The V call is TRBV15, the J call TRBJ2-4; D gene unclear. TRBJ2-7 matches the DNA end more closely, so the J call is doubtful. CDR1 is LNHNV and CDR2 is YYDKDF in the germline V gene (reference sequence). CDR3 length: 15 amino acids. CDR3 sequence (DNA): TGTGCCACCAGCAGAGATCGTAGCTGGCCTAACGAGCAGTACTTC. Translated: CATSRDRSWPNEQYF.

The rearrangement joins TRBV9 to TRBJ1-3, with D unclear. This CDR3 has 16 residues. Germline CDR1 reads SGDLS; CDR2 reads YYNGEE. V was trimmed by 4 bases and J by 0 bases, leaving 14 bases between them. CDR3 sequence: CASSPDGRNSGNTIYF. The CDR3 bases are TGTGCCAGCAGCCCAGACGGTCGAAACTCTGGAAACACCATATATTTT.

The chain carries TRBV7-9 and TRBJ1-2, with TRBD1 matching 8 bases. Trimming took 5 bases from V and 4 from J; bases not matched to a gene: 6. Germline CDR1 is SEHNR and CDR2 is FQNEAQ (reference sequence). The CDR3 runs 14 residues. The CDR3 nucleotides are TGTGCCAGCAGCAAATCGGACAGGGTCTATGGCTACACCTTC. Amino acids: CASSKSDRVYGYTF.

This clonotype was picked up a small number of times. The rearrangement joins TRBV9 to TRBJ2-1; tentatively, D is TRBD1 or TRBD2 (5 bases each). Looked up from germline, CDR1 is SGDLS and CDR2 is YYNGEE. The CDR3 consists of 16 residues. Trimming removed 4 bases from V and 0 bases from J, with 14 bases in between. The CDR3 DNA follows: TGTGCCAGCAGCATCTCCGGGGCGAGCTCCTACAATGAGCAGTTCTTC. As protein: CASSISGASSYNEQFF. The full variable domain, in which reference TRBV9 and TRBJ2-1 provide the parts outside the CDR3, is DSGVTQTPKHLITATGQRVTLRCSPRSGDLSVYWYQQSLDQGLQFLIQYYNGEERAKGNILERFSAQQFPDLHSELNLSSLELGDSALYFCASSISGASSYNEQFFGPGTRLTVL.

The table lists this clonotype with a few counts. The chain uses TRBV9 and TRBJ2-1; D might be TRBD2 (7 bases). V was pared by 2 bases and J by 2 bases, with 11 bases between. Germline V gene data show CDR1 as SGDLS and CDR2 as YYNGEE. The CDR3 spans 15 residues. The CDR3 here is CASSVEGGAYNEQFF. CDR3 coding DNA: TGTGCCAGCAGCGTCGAGGGGGGGGCCTACAATGAGCAGTTCTTC. The full variable domain, completed using reference TRBV9 and TRBJ2-1, is DSGVTQTPKHLITATGQRVTLRCSPRSGDLSVYWYQQSLDQGLQFLIQYYNGEERAKGNILERFSAQQFPDLHSELNLSSLELGDSALYFCASSVEGGAYNEQFFGPGTRLTVL.

The chain employs TRBV4-1 and TRBJ2-7; D might be TRBD1 or TRBD2, each matching 6 bases. The CDR3 runs 14 residues. V gave up 6 bases and J gave up 3 bases, with 15 bases separating them. Germline CDR1 is MGHRA and CDR2 is YSYEKL. CDR3 loop: CASSVKGGRYEQYF. The CDR3 nucleotides are TGCGCCAGCAGTGTCAAGGGGGGACGCTACGAGCAGTACTTC.

The chain is built from TRBV25-1 and TRBJ2-4, with 9 nucleotides matching TRBD1. CDR3 length equals 16 residues. Per the germline V gene, CDR1 is MGHDK and CDR2 is SYGVNS. Germline trimming cut 5 bases from V and 3 bases from J; bases unmatched to any gene: 8. The CDR3 protein is CASSPTGGGSKNIQYF. CDR3 sequence (DNA): TGTGCCAGCAGTCCAACAGGGGGCGGGAGCAAAAACATTCAGTACTTC. The complete variable domain, with remaining parts taken from reference TRBV25-1 and TRBJ2-4, reads EADIYQTPRYLVIGTGKKITLECSQTMGHDKMYWYQQDPGMELHLIHYSYGVNSTEKGDLSSESTVSRIRTEHFPLTLESARPSHTSQYLCASSPTGGGSKNIQYFGAGTRLSVL.

The sample holds a few counts of this clonotype. This chain links TRBV4-1 with TRBJ2-7, with 10 bases fitting TRBD1. This CDR3 has 16 amino acids. Per the germline V gene, CDR1 is MGHRA and CDR2 is YSYEKL. V was pared by 4 bases and J by 3 bases, with 9 bases of the junction left unmatched. CDR3 in DNA: TGCGCCAGCAGCCTCACGGCCGGGACAGGGGACTACGAGCAGTACTTC. Protein: CASSLTAGTGDYEQYF.

The gene calls are TRBV20-1 and TRBJ2-4; 10 bases align to TRBD1. There are 15 residues in the CDR3. J gave up 6 bases and V 0 bases, and 5 bases lay outside the gene matches. From germline, CDR1 is DFQATT and CDR2 SNEGSKA (reference sequence). As DNA, the CDR3 is TGCAGTGCTAGAGATCTCCGGGACAGGGGAAACATTCAGTACTTC. Translated: CSARDLRDRGNIQYF.

The chain couples TRBV6-2 or TRBV6-3 to TRBJ2-5, with D maybe TRBD2 (5 bases). The CDR3 extends over 14 amino acids. V shed 3 bases and J shed 13 bases, with 21 bases lying between them. Per germline, CDR1 MNHEY and CDR2 SVGEGT. Here the CDR3 DNA reads TGTGCCAGCAGTTATTCAACTCCGGGAAATCAGAGGTACTTC. It encodes CASSYSTPGNQRYF.

This clonotype has just a few counts. The gene calls are TRBV4-3 and TRBJ2-5; 8 bases are a match to TRBD2. Looked up from germline, CDR1 is LGHNA and CDR2 is YSLEER. The CDR3 spans 16 residues. The V segment lost 0 bases and the J segment 5 bases; nucleotides outside the gene matches: 8. CDR3 bases: TGCGCCAGCAGCCAAGATCCGCGGGGGGTGGAGGAGACCCAGTACTTC. It is translated as CASSQDPRGVEETQYF.